This TCR beta chain is drawn from a study of T cells in Graves' hyperthyroidism and ophthalmopathy. The CDR3 covers 15 residues. V was clipped by 0 bases and J by 5 bases, with 10 bases between them. Germline V gives CDR1 MNHEY, CDR2 SVGAGI. RNA transcripts gave rise to amplified TCR beta CDR3 regions. HTBI primers were used for first-round RT-PCR of the TCR CDR3. Via MiXCR, TCRdb re-called the multiplex PCR reads, giving one row per CDR3 protein. The top ten clones hold more than 25% of a sample with roughly 710,000 distinct CDR3 sequences, around a third of them seen once. The sample holds a few counts of this clonotype.

The genes are TRBV6-5 and TRBJ2-2; D may match TRBD1 or TRBD2 (5 bases each). This clonotype was sampled from a woman in her forties with Graves' hyperthyroidism. Sample: blood. The CDR3 bases are TGTGCCAGCAGTTACTCCGGGGCGGCGACCGGGGAGCTGTTTTTT. Translating gives CASSYSGAATGELFF.